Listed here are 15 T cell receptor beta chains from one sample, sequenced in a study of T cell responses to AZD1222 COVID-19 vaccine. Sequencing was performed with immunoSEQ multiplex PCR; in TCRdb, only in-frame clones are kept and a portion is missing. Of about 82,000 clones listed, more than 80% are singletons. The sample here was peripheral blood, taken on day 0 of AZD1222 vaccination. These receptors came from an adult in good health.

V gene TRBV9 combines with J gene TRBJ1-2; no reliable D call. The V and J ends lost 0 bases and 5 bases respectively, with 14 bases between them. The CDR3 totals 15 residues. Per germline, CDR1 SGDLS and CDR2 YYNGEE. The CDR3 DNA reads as TGTGCCAGCAGCGTAGGTGGACGGGTATCGTATGGCTACACCTTC. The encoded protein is CASSVGGRVSYGYTF.

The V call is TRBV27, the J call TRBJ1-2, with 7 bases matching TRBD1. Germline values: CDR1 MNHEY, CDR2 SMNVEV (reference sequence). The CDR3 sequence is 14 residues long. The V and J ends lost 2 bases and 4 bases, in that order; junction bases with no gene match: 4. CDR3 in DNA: TGTGCCAGCAGTTTAAAAGGGACAGCCTATGGCTACACCTTC. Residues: CASSLKGTAYGYTF.

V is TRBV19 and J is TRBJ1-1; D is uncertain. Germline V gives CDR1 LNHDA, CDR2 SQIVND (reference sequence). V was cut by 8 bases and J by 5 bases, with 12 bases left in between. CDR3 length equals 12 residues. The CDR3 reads CASASRLTEAFF. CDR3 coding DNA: TGTGCCAGTGCTTCGAGACTAACTGAAGCTTTCTTT.

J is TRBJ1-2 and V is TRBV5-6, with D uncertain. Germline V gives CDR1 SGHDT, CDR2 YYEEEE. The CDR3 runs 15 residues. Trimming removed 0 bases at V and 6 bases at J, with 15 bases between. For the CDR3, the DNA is TGTGCCAGCAGCTTGGCCCCACGTCCCCAGCATGGCTACACCTTC. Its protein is CASSLAPRPQHGYTF.

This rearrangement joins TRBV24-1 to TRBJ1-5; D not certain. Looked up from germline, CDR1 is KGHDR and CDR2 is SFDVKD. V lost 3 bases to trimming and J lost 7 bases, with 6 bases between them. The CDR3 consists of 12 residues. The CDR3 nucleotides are TGTGCCACCAGTGATGGGCGACAGCCCCAGCATTTT. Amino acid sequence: CATSDGRQPQHF.

The CDR3 DNA is TGTGCCACCAGTGACCCTACAGGGGGAACTAATGAAAAACTGTTTTTT. Translated, it gives CATSDPTGGTNEKLFF. The chain joins TRBV24-1 to TRBJ1-4; 8 bases match TRBD1. This CDR3 contains 16 residues. J lost 1 base, V lost 4 bases, and 4 bases had no gene match. CDR1 is KGHDR and CDR2 is SFDVKD in the germline V gene.

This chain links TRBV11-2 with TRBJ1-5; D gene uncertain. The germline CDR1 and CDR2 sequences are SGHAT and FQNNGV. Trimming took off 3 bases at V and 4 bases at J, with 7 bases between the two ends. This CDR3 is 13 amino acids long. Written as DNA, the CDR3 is TGTGCCAGCAGCTTTGGCAGAAATCAGCCCCAGCATTTT. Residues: CASSFGRNQPQHF.

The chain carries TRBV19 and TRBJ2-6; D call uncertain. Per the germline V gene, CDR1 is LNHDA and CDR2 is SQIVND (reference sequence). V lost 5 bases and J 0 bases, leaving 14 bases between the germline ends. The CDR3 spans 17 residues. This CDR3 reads CASSESNRFSGANVLTF. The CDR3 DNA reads TGTGCCAGTAGTGAAAGCAACCGGTTCTCTGGGGCCAACGTCCTGACTTTC. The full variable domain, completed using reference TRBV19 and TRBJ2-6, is DGGITQSPKYLFRKEGQNVTLSCEQNLNHDAMYWYRQDPGQGLRLIYYSQIVNDFQKGDIAEGYSVSREKKESFPLTVTSAQKNPTAFYLCASSESNRFSGANVLTFGAGSRLTVL.

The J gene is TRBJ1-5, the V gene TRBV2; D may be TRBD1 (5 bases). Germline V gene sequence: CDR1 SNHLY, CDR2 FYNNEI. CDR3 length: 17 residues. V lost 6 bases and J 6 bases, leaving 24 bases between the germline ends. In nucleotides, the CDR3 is TGTGCCAGCAGCCCCGCTGGGAGGGCAGGGTTAGGTCAGCCCCAGCATTTT. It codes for CASSPAGRAGLGQPQHF.

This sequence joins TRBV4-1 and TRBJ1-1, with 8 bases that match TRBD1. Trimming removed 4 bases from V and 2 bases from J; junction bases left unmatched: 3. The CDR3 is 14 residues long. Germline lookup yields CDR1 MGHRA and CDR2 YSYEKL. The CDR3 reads CASSLGQANTEAFF. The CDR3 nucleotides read TGCGCCAGCAGCCTGGGACAGGCAAACACTGAAGCTTTCTTT.

This chain's CDR3 is CASSYGQGAYTGELFF. The CDR3, as DNA: TGTGCCAGCAGTTACGGACAGGGGGCGTACACCGGGGAGCTGTTTTTT. The V call is TRBV6-5, the J call TRBJ2-2, with TRBD1 matching over 11 bases. V lost 2 bases to trimming and J lost 3 bases; unmatched junction nucleotides: 2. Germline V gene sequence: CDR1 MNHEY, CDR2 SVGAGI. CDR3 length equals 16 residues.

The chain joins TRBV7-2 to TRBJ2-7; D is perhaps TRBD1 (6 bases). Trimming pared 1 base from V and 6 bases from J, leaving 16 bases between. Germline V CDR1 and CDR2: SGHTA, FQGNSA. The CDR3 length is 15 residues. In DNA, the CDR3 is TGTGCCAGCAGCTTAGTCCAGGGGACGTTAGGCGAGCAGTACTTC. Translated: CASSLVQGTLGEQYF. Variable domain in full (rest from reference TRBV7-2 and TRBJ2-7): GAGVSQSPSNKVTEKGKDVELRCDPISGHTALYWYRQSLGQGLEFLIYFQGNSAPDKSGLPSDRFSAERTGGSVSTLTIQRTQQEDSAVYLCASSLVQGTLGEQYFGPGTRLTVT.

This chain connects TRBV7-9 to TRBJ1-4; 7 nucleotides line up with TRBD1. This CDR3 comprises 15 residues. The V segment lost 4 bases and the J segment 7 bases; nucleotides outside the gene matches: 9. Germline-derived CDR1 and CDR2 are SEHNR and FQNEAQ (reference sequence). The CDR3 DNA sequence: TGTGCCAGCAGCTCACGACAGGGCTTAGGTGAAAAACTGTTTTTT. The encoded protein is CASSSRQGLGEKLFF.

The chain's CDR3 is CASSSWGGGNTGELFF. The DNA of the CDR3 is TGTGCCAGCAGTTCTTGGGGCGGGGGGAACACCGGGGAGCTGTTTTTT. This chain connects TRBV27 to TRBJ2-2; 7 nucleotides align to TRBD2. Germline V gives CDR1 MNHEY, CDR2 SMNVEV (reference sequence). The CDR3 totals 16 residues. V gave up 4 bases and J gave up 1 base; unmatched junction bases: 6.

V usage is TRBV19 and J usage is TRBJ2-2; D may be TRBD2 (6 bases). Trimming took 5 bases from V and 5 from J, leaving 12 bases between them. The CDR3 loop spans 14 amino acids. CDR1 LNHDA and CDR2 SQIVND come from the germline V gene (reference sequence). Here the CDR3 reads CASSGGPGTGELFF. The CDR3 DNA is TGTGCCAGTAGTGGAGGGCCTGGGACCGGGGAGCTGTTTTTT.